The T cell receptor beta chain described here comes from a study of cytomegalovirus exposure and HLA in healthy donors. Germline V gives CDR1 MNHNY, CDR2 SVGAGI (reference sequence). The CDR3 runs to 14 residues. Germline trimming cut 2 bases from V and 8 bases from J; bases unmatched to any gene: 7. Overall study findings and caveats: What a later analysis reportedly showed was that an Asian-associated ancestry cluster had fewer N-insertions than the roughly 670-donor mean.

This clone was observed once. Its antigen is as yet unknown. 60 Vbeta and 13 Jbeta primers were used in PCR. The data were produced by immunoSEQ multiplex PCR, yet TCRdb's version contains in-frame clones alone and is incomplete. Of some 120,000 clones in the sample, about 80% are singletons; the top ten hold 3% to 3.5%. The sample comprised PBMCs. This clonotype was obtained from a male donor in good health and CMV-seronegative. J is TRBJ1-2 and V is TRBV6-6, with TRBD1 identical over 8 bases. As DNA, the CDR3 is TGTGCCAGCAGTTACCCCGGACAGGGATCCGGCTACACCTTC. Its translation: CASSYPGQGSGYTF.